This TCR beta chain came from a study of blood T cell repertoires in COVID-19. About the study: COVID-19 samples, acute and convalescent, were from the United States, Italy and Spain.

Germline V gene lookup returns CDR1 SGHNT and CDR2 YYREEE (reference sequence). This CDR3 has 14 residues. The V end was cut by 0 bases, the J end by 6 bases, with 11 bases between. Allocation to cohorts depended on clinical history reported by the participants. Assay: immunoSEQ multiplex PCR; the TCRdb copy retains only in-frame clones and omits some. This sample carries around 200,000 clones, 85% to 90% of them seen once, and the ten largest clones take 1.2%. The receptor comes from a man between 25 and 39 years old who had recovered from COVID-19. Sequenced input: PBMCs or T cells enriched from blood (not recorded which). The chain uses TRBV5-4 and TRBJ2-3; no clear D. The CDR3 nucleotides read TGTGCCAGCAGCTTGGGAACCGACATGGATACGCAGTATTTT. Translated, it gives CASSLGTDMDTQYF.